The text below deals with one T cell receptor beta chain. Its antigen is not identified. Trimming shortened V by 8 bases and J by 7 bases, and 17 bases separated the two germline ends. The CDR3 is 13 residues long. The germline V gene encodes CDR1 MNHEY and CDR2 SVGEGT. This sample is part of a study of T cell repertoires in cytomegalovirus infection. One entry per CDR3 protein, called by TCRdb with MiXCR from the reads. The top ten hold 34% of the sample, which has about 130,000 distinct CDR3 sequences, more than 20% seen once. The sequence was obtained from a human donor in good health (CMV status not recorded). Some clones in this sample may be carry-over from other donors' samples. The J gene is TRBJ1-2, the V gene TRBV6-2 or TRBV6-3, with D perhaps TRBD1 (6 bases). Source material: PBMCs, sequenced either directly or after in vitro stimulation (not recorded which). The CDR3 reads CASRQTDRIGYTF. Written as DNA, the CDR3 is TGTGCCAGCCGACAAACGGACAGAATTGGCTACACCTTC.